The rows below give T cell receptor beta chains drawn from one sample of a study of T cells after somatic rescue of genetic block. This table comes from immunoSEQ multiplex PCR, and its TCRdb copy is limited to in-frame clones, with some not included. The sample includes roughly 67,000 clones, about 90% of them seen just once. Sequencing input: peripheral blood mononuclear cells (PBMCs). These receptors came from a middle-aged man. The CDR3 runs from the conserved cysteine through the conserved F or W. A D gene is named only where the DNA matches it firmly. Where a row states a size, it is once, few, many or the class of an expanded clone; other rows omit it.

-	-	TRBJ1-2	TRBV6-1	CASSAGHFYGYTF	TGTGCCAGCAGCGCAGGACACTTCTATGGCTACACCTTC
-	-	TRBJ2-2	TRBV6-5	CASSSGLATGELFF	TGTGCCAGCAGTTCCGGGCTAGCGACCGGGGAGCTGTTTTTT
TRBD2	-	TRBJ2-1	TRBV6-1	CASSEPGLAGGPVQFF	TGTGCCAGCAGTGAACCAGGACTAGCGGGGGGGCCGGTGCAGTTCTTC
TRBD2	-	TRBJ2-3	TRBV7-8	CASSLRGAGVGATDTQYF	TGTGCCAGCAGCTTAAGGGGTGCGGGAGTGGGCGCCACAGATACGCAGTATTTT
-	once	TRBJ1-1	TRBV5-1	CASSLGPQSENTEAFF	TGCGCCAGCAGCTTGGGACCCCAGTCCGAGAACACTGAAGCTTTCTTT
TRBD2	-	TRBJ2-7	TRBV7-2	CASSLSGTQSSYEQYF	TGTGCCAGCAGCTTAAGCGGGACGCAGAGCTCCTACGAGCAGTACTTC
TRBD1	-	TRBJ2-4	TRBV11-2	CASSQRGQGQNIQYF	TGTGCCAGCAGCCAGCGGGGACAGGGGCAAAACATTCAGTACTTC
-	once	TRBJ1-1	TRBV5-5	CASSSTGLNTEAFF	TGTGCCAGCAGCTCAACAGGGCTGAACACTGAAGCTTTCTTT
-	-	TRBJ2-3	TRBV7-2	CASSLTEDLATRDTQYF	TGTGCCAGCAGCCTGACAGAGGACCTAGCGACCAGGGATACGCAGTATTTT
-	-	TRBJ2-1	TRBV7-8	CASSLQPGTEQFF	TGTGCCAGCAGCCTCCAACCCGGGACCGAGCAGTTCTTC
-	once	TRBJ1-5	TRBV18	CASSPAASNQPQHF	TGTGCCAGCTCCCCGGCAGCTAGCAATCAGCCCCAGCATTTT
-	-	TRBJ2-7	TRBV6-5	CASSPGTGSYEQYF	TGTGCCAGCAGTCCCGGGACTGGCTCCTACGAGCAGTACTTC
TRBD2	-	TRBJ2-2	TRBV9	CASSVEGGSGRTGELFF	TGTGCCAGCAGCGTAGAGGGAGGGTCGGGACGCACCGGGGAGCTGTTTTTT
-	-	TRBJ1-5	TRBV15	CATSRGSQPQHF	TGTGCCACCAGCAGAGGGTCCCAGCCCCAGCATTTT
TRBD1	-	TRBJ2-5	TRBV2	CASRAGTGGTETQYF	TGTGCCAGCAGGGCCGGGACAGGGGGTACGGAGACCCAGTACTTC
TRBD2	-	TRBJ2-1	TRBV19	CASSIVASGGPSAYNEQFF	TGTGCCAGTAGTATAGTCGCTAGCGGGGGACCCAGCGCCTACAATGAGCAGTTCTTC
TRBD2	-	TRBJ2-7	TRBV14	CASSLAGGGYEQYF	TGTGCCAGCAGCCTAGCGGGAGGTGGATACGAGCAGTACTTC
-	-	TRBJ1-5	TRBV6-1	CASTLGTDGYQPQHF	TGTGCCAGCACCCTTGGGACGGACGGTTATCAGCCCCAGCATTTT
TRBD1	-	TRBJ2-2	TRBV7-6	CASSADRGRTGELFF	TGTGCCAGCAGCGCGGACAGGGGACGCACCGGGGAGCTGTTTTTT
-	-	TRBJ2-3	TRBV5-1	CASSSNTPGLSTDTQYF	TGCGCCAGCAGCTCAAATACTCCAGGACTAAGCACAGATACGCAGTATTTT
TRBD2	-	TRBJ2-3	TRBV9	CASSVGASGPTDTQYF	TGTGCCAGCAGCGTAGGTGCTAGCGGGCCCACAGATACGCAGTATTTT
-	-	TRBJ1-1	TRBV7-2	CASSLVPAQMNTEAFF	TGTGCCAGCAGCTTAGTCCCCGCCCAGATGAACACTGAAGCTTTCTTT
TRBD1	-	TRBJ1-2	TRBV5-6	CASSLGPTGPNYGYTF	TGTGCCAGCAGCTTGGGTCCGACAGGGCCTAACTATGGCTACACCTTC
-	-	TRBJ2-7	TRBV7-6	CASSSLAGAYEQYF	TGTGCCAGCAGCTCCCTGGCAGGGGCCTACGAGCAGTACTTC
TRBD1	-	TRBJ1-1	TRBV5-5	CASSLEGANTEAFF	TGTGCCAGCAGCTTGGAGGGGGCAAACACTGAAGCTTTCTTT
TRBD1	-	TRBJ1-5	TRBV10-2	CASSGTGRYQPQHF	TGCGCCAGCAGTGGGACAGGGCGGTATCAGCCCCAGCATTTT
TRBD2	-	TRBJ2-1	TRBV19	CASSFPFAGGYPPEQFF	TGTGCCAGTAGTTTCCCTTTCGCGGGAGGGTACCCCCCTGAGCAGTTCTTC
TRBD1	-	TRBJ2-7	TRBV28	CASSPRQGARAYEQYF	TGTGCCAGCAGTCCCCGACAGGGGGCGAGGGCCTACGAGCAGTACTTC
-	-	TRBJ1-1	TRBV7-9	CASSLVGGDSNTEAFF	TGTGCCAGCAGCTTAGTGGGGGGCGACTCGAACACTGAAGCTTTCTTT
TRBD2	once	TRBJ2-5	TRBV15	CATSRDPLAEQETQYF	TGTGCCACCAGCAGAGATCCACTAGCGGAACAAGAGACCCAGTACTTC
-	-	TRBJ1-2	TRBV11-2	CASSLDTRVVHGYTF	TGTGCCAGCAGCTTAGATACGAGGGTCGTGCATGGCTACACCTTC